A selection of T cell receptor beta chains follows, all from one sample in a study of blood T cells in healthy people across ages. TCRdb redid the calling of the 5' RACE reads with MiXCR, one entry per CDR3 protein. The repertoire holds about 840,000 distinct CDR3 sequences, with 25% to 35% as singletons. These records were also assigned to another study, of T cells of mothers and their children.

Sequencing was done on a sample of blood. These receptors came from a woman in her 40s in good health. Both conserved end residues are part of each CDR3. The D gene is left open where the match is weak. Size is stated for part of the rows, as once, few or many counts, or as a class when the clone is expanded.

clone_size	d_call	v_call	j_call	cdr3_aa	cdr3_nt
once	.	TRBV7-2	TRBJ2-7	CASSLVRGSHEQYF	TGTGCCAGCAGCCTGGTCCGGGGGTCCCACGAGCAGTACTTC
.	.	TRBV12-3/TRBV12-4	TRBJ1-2	CASSPGGAGSYGYTF	TGTGCCAGCAGTCCCGGCGGGGCAGGTAGCTATGGCTACACCTTC
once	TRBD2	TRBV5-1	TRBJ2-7	CASSPRTSGHSYEQYF	TGCGCCAGCAGTCCGCGGACTAGCGGGCATTCCTACGAGCAGTACTTC
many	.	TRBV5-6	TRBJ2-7	CASSLGAGGNEQYF	TGTGCCAGCAGCTTGGGAGCAGGAGGAAACGAGCAGTACTTC
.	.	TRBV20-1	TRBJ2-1	CSASRQGRSANNEQFF	TGCAGTGCTAGCCGGCAGGGGCGTTCGGCCAACAATGAGCAGTTCTTC
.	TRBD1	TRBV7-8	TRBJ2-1	CASSPKGADRSYNEQFF	TGTGCCAGCAGCCCCAAGGGGGCTGACAGGTCCTACAATGAGCAGTTCTTC
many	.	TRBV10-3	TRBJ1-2	CAISEWERYGYTF	TGTGCCATCAGTGAGTGGGAACGGTATGGCTACACCTTC
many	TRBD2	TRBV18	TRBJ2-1	CASSPQRGGGNEQFF	TGTGCCAGCTCACCACAGCGGGGGGGCGGCAATGAGCAGTTCTTC
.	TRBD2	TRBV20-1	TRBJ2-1	CSAREAGGHNGQFF	TGCAGTGCTAGAGAAGCGGGGGGCCACAATGGGCAGTTCTTC
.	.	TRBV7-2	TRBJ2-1	CASRLEGGRINEQFF	TGTGCCAGCAGGTTGGAGGGGGGGCGCATTAATGAGCAGTTCTTC
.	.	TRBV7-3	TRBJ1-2	CASSFQGNNYGYTF	TGTGCCAGCAGCTTCCAGGGAAATAACTATGGCTACACCTTC
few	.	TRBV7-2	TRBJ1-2	CASSFDARNYGYTF	TGTGCCAGCAGCTTCGATGCCAGAAACTATGGCTACACCTTC
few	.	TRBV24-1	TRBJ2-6	CATSDGANVPTF	TGTGCCACCAGTGATGGGGCCAACGTCCCGACTTTC
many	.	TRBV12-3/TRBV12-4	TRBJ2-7	CASTHGTGGYEQYF	TGTGCCAGCACGCACGGAACTGGGGGGTACGAGCAGTACTTC
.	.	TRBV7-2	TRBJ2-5	CASSLAGIGETQYF	TGTGCCAGCAGCTTAGCTGGGATCGGGGAGACCCAGTACTTC
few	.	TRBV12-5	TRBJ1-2	CASGAGYGYTF	TGTGCTAGTGGTGCAGGGTATGGCTACACCTTC
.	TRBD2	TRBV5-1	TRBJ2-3	CASSLLAGAADTQYF	TGCGCCAGCAGCTTGTTGGCGGGAGCGGCAGATACGCAGTATTTT
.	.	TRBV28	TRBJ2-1	CASSGPDTYNEQFF	TGTGCCAGCAGTGGACCCGACACTTACAATGAGCAGTTCTTC
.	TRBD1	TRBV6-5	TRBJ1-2	CATRQGAGYGYTF	TGTGCCACCAGACAGGGGGCGGGGTATGGCTACACCTTC
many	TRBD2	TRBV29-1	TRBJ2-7	CSVLAGGAYEQYF	TGCAGCGTCCTAGCGGGGGGCGCCTACGAGCAGTACTTC
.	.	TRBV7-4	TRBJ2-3	CASSLRGARVQYF	TGTGCCAGCAGCTTACGGGGGGCTCGGGTGCAGTATTTT
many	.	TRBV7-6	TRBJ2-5	CASSLVGGSTETQYF	TGTGCCAGCAGCTTAGTAGGGGGTTCGACAGAGACCCAGTACTTC
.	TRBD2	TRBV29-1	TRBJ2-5	CSATKRGGETQYF	TGCAGCGCAACCAAGCGGGGCGGGGAGACCCAGTACTTC
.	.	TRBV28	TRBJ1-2	CASSFRGFLNYGYTF	TGTGCCAGCAGTTTCCGCGGATTCCTCAACTATGGCTACACCTTC
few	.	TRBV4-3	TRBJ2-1	CASSQDHPRGGHYDEQFF	TGCGCCAGCAGCCAAGATCACCCACGCGGGGGCCACTATGATGAGCAGTTCTTC
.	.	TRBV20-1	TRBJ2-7	CSAQGLVGASSYEQYF	TGCAGTGCTCAAGGACTAGTGGGGGCCAGCTCCTACGAGCAGTACTTC
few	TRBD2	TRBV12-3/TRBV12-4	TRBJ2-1	CASSQLAGLVGEQFF	TGTGCCAGCAGTCAACTAGCGGGGCTGGTGGGTGAGCAGTTCTTC
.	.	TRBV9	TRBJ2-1	CASSPGGRVPYNEQFF	TGTGCCAGCAGCCCCGGAGGCAGGGTTCCCTACAATGAGCAGTTCTTC
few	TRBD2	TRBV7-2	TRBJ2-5	CASSRPFSGGARGQETQYF	TGTGCCAGCAGCCGCCCGTTTAGCGGGGGGGCACGTGGCCAAGAGACCCAGTACTTC
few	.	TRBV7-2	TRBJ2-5	CASSRSAEETQYF	TGTGCCAGCAGCCGATCGGCCGAAGAGACCCAGTACTTC
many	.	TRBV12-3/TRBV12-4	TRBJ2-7	CASSKGSTYEQYF	TGTGCCAGCAGTAAGGGGTCGACCTACGAGCAGTACTTC
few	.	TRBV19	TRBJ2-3	CASSDQGGTDTQYF	TGTGCCAGTAGTGATCAGGGCGGCACAGATACGCAGTATTTT
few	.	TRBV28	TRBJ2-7	CASSFRFYEQYF	TGTGCCAGCAGTTTTCGATTTTACGAGCAGTACTTC
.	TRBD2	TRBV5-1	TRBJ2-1	CASSLTPGGPGNEQFF	TGCGCCAGCAGCCTAACTCCGGGGGGGCCGGGAAATGAGCAGTTCTTC
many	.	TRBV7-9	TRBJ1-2	CASSRPSYGYTF	TGTGCCAGCAGCAGACCCTCCTATGGCTACACCTTC
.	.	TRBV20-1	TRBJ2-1	CSARGGQHYNEQFF	TGCAGTGCTAGAGGGGGACAACATTACAATGAGCAGTTCTTC
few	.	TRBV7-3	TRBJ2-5	CASSLGHDGETQYF	TGTGCCAGCAGCTTAGGTCACGACGGGGAGACCCAGTACTTC
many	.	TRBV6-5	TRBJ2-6	CASSYSNSGANVLTF	TGTGCCAGCAGTTACTCCAACTCTGGGGCCAACGTCCTGACTTTC
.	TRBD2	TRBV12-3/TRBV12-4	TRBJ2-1	CASSPPGLAGAGEQFF	TGTGCCAGCAGTCCCCCGGGACTAGCGGGAGCAGGTGAGCAGTTCTTC
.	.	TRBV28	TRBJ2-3	CAIESLDTQYF	TGTGCCATTGAGAGCTTGGATACGCAGTATTTT
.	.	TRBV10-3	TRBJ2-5	CAISEGLTDQETQYF	TGTGCCATCAGTGAGGGCCTAACCGACCAAGAGACCCAGTACTTC
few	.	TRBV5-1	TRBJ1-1	CASSLASVVGSEAFF	TGCGCCAGCAGCTTGGCCTCGGTTGTCGGTAGTGAGGCTTTCTTT
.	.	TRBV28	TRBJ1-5	CASSLLQRSNQPQHF	TGTGCCAGCAGTTTGTTACAACGGAGCAATCAGCCCCAGCATTTT
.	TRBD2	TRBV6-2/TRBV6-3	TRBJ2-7	CASRWSGGSYNEQYF	TGTGCCAGCAGGTGGAGCGGGGGTTCCTACAATGAGCAGTACTTC
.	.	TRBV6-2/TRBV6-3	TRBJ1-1	CASRTVSTEAFF	TGTGCCAGCAGGACAGTGAGCACTGAAGCTTTCTTT
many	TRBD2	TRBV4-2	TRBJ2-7	CTSSAMSSGAGEQYF	TGTACCAGCAGCGCTATGTCTAGCGGGGCTGGCGAGCAGTACTTC
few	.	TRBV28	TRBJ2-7	CASSPGITHSYEQYF	TGTGCCAGCAGTCCAGGGATAACTCACTCCTACGAGCAGTACTTC